This is a list of T cell receptor beta chains from one sample in a study of T cells in Graves' hyperthyroidism and ophthalmopathy. Each CDR3 protein gets one entry after TCRdb re-called the multiplex PCR reads with MiXCR. The data show around 290,000 distinct CDR3 sequences, with about 13% seen just once and 7.9% held by the top ten. The sample comprised blood. The receptors originated from a woman in her thirties or forties with Graves' hyperthyroidism. Both conserved end residues are part of each CDR3. A D gene is named only where the DNA matches it firmly. Size is omitted from some rows. Given values are once, few, many or a class for expanded clones.

clone_size,d_call,v_call,j_call,cdr3_aa,cdr3_nt
many,NA,TRBV18,TRBJ1-4,CASSPPGEREKLFF,TGTGCCAGCTCACCCCCAGGGGAAAGAGAAAAACTGTTTTTT
few,TRBD1,TRBV7-9,TRBJ2-1,CASSFGQGNYNEQFF,TGTGCCAGCAGCTTTGGACAGGGTAACTACAATGAGCAGTTCTTC
many,NA,TRBV3-1,TRBJ1-5,CASSQAGGGQPQHF,TGTGCCAGCAGCCAAGCAGGAGGGGGTCAGCCCCAGCATTTT
NA,TRBD1,TRBV10-3,TRBJ2-6,CASYGTGTTNVLTF,TGTGCCTCCTACGGGACAGGGACGACCAACGTCCTGACTTTC
NA,TRBD1,TRBV2,TRBJ1-4,CASSLDRGDQLFF,TGTGCCAGCAGTTTGGACAGGGGGGACCAACTGTTTTTT
many,NA,TRBV20-1,TRBJ1-1,CSAREGTSTEAFF,TGCAGTGCTAGAGAAGGGACGAGCACTGAAGCTTTCTTT
many,TRBD1,TRBV29-1,TRBJ1-1,CSGLTGGTEAFF,TGCAGCGGACTTACAGGGGGCACTGAAGCTTTCTTT
many,NA,TRBV19,TRBJ1-2,CASSMGFRRTNYGYTF,TGTGCCAGTAGTATGGGATTCAGGAGAACGAACTATGGCTACACCTTC
NA,TRBD2,TRBV14,TRBJ2-2,CASSPHLAGAGELFF,TGTGCCAGCAGCCCGCATCTAGCGGGAGCCGGGGAGCTGTTTTTT
many,TRBD1,TRBV11-1,TRBJ1-2,CASSPGQGRGYTF,TGTGCCAGCAGCCCCGGACAGGGTCGTGGCTACACCTTC
many,NA,TRBV19,TRBJ1-1,CASSPILGEGPQQSAFF,TGTGCCAGTAGTCCCATCTTGGGCGAAGGACCTCAACAGAGCGCTTTCTTT
many,NA,TRBV27,TRBJ2-1,CASSFNGPGTHNEQFF,TGTGCCAGCAGTTTTAACGGTCCAGGGACCCACAATGAGCAGTTCTTC
NA,NA,TRBV6-1,TRBJ1-3,CASQRGKGGNTIYF,TGTGCCTCCCAGCGGGGGAAAGGTGGAAACACCATATATTTT
NA,NA,TRBV6-5,TRBJ1-1,CANSYEGHTEAFF,TGTGCCAACAGTTACGAGGGACACACTGAAGCTTTCTTT
many,TRBD2,TRBV4-2,TRBJ2-1,CASSQGPGLAVYEQFF,TGTGCCAGCAGCCAAGGCCCGGGACTAGCGGTCTATGAGCAGTTCTTC
few,TRBD2,TRBV30,TRBJ2-1,CAWRSGLAGTEQFF,TGTGCCTGGAGATCAGGACTAGCGGGAACTGAGCAGTTCTTC
many,NA,TRBV20-1,TRBJ2-3,CSARLGHLDTQYF,TGCAGTGCTAGGTTAGGACACCTAGATACGCAGTATTTT
many,NA,TRBV24-1,TRBJ2-7,CATSGYSSYEQYF,TGTGCCACCAGTGGATACAGCTCCTACGAGCAGTACTTC
many,NA,TRBV28,TRBJ1-2,CASSPLDLVSYGYTF,TGTGCCAGCAGTCCTCTGGACCTCGTGAGCTATGGCTACACCTTC
many,NA,TRBV6-1,TRBJ2-1,CASSPGTSTPSRFF,TGTGCCAGCAGCCCCGGGACCTCGACTCCCTCCCGGTTCTTC
NA,NA,TRBV15,TRBJ1-1,CATSRVGGMNTEAFF,TGTGCCACCAGCAGAGTAGGGGGGATGAACACTGAAGCTTTCTTT
many,NA,TRBV20-1,TRBJ2-5,CSAGVGGRETQYF,TGCAGTGCGGGGGTTGGGGGGAGAGAGACCCAGTACTTC
many,NA,TRBV7-2,TRBJ2-3,CASSLGAGSSTDTQYF,TGTGCCAGCAGCTTAGGGGCGGGCTCTAGCACAGATACGCAGTATTTT
many,NA,TRBV28,TRBJ2-3,CASSYSGKGTDTQYF,TGTGCCAGCAGCTATAGCGGAAAAGGCACAGATACGCAGTATTTT
many,TRBD1,TRBV28,TRBJ2-7,CASSPRRTGGYEQYF,TGTGCCAGCAGTCCCCGTCGGACAGGGGGGTACGAGCAGTACTTC
NA,TRBD1,TRBV2,TRBJ1-5,CASSDPGTENNQPQHF,TGTGCCAGCAGCGACCCGGGGACAGAAAATAATCAGCCCCAGCATTTT
many,NA,TRBV20-1,TRBJ2-5,CSATGQLLGQETQYF,TGCAGTGCTACAGGACAGCTGCTAGGCCAAGAGACCCAGTACTTC
few,NA,TRBV27,TRBJ2-2,CASRIKGMVFINTGELFF,TGTGCCAGCAGAATAAAGGGGATGGTGTTTATTAACACCGGGGAGCTGTTTTTT
NA,TRBD1,TRBV27,TRBJ1-3,CASSFKGQGNALFSGNTIYF,TGTGCCAGCAGTTTCAAGGGACAGGGGAATGCGCTCTTCTCTGGAAACACCATATATTTT
many,TRBD2,TRBV11-2,TRBJ2-1,CASSWLGTSDTGEQFF,TGTGCCAGCAGCTGGCTCGGGACTAGCGACACGGGGGAGCAGTTCTTC
NA,NA,TRBV19,TRBJ1-1,CASSVVGGSERAFF,TGTGCCAGTAGTGTCGTCGGGGGAAGTGAAAGAGCTTTCTTT
many,NA,TRBV5-1,TRBJ2-5,CASSLRWETQYF,TGCGCCAGCAGCTTGCGGTGGGAGACCCAGTACTTC
NA,NA,TRBV12-3/TRBV12-4,TRBJ1-1,CASSSETMGVSEAFF,TGTGCCAGCAGTTCGGAGACTATGGGGGTCAGTGAAGCTTTCTTT
NA,NA,TRBV7-2,TRBJ2-4,CASSLGSTKNIQYF,TGTGCCAGCAGCTTAGGTTCTACCAAAAACATTCAGTACTTC
few,TRBD2,TRBV19,TRBJ2-2,CASSKAGDQNTGELFF,TGTGCCAGTAGTAAAGCGGGAGATCAAAACACCGGGGAGCTGTTTTTT
many,NA,TRBV6-1,TRBJ1-4,CASSEALGLYPGEKLFF,TGTGCCAGCAGTGAAGCGCTGGGACTTTATCCTGGAGAAAAACTGTTTTTT
NA,NA,TRBV6-1,TRBJ1-5,CASSMGGGAQHF,TGTGCCAGCAGTATGGGGGGGGGAGCCCAGCATTTT
many,NA,TRBV2,TRBJ1-1,CAGRVDTEAFF,TGTGCCGGAAGGGTAGACACTGAAGCTTTCTTT
many,NA,TRBV12-3/TRBV12-4,TRBJ2-1,CASSYGSGGRSSYNEQFF,TGTGCCAGCAGTTACGGGTCGGGCGGAAGGAGCTCCTACAATGAGCAGTTCTTC
many,NA,TRBV29-1,TRBJ1-1,CSVLDPGEAFF,TGCAGCGTTTTAGACCCAGGGGAGGCTTTCTTT